One sample yielded the 2 T cell receptor beta chains listed below, sequenced in a study of cytomegalovirus exposure and HLA in healthy donors. The PCR ran on 60 Vbeta and 13 Jbeta primers. Sequencing used immunoSEQ multiplex PCR; TCRdb keeps in-frame clones, though not all of them. The sample consists of under 200,000 clones, about three quarters of them appearing once. Sequencing input: PBMCs. Every receptor here comes from a female donor in good health and CMV-seronegative.

The CDR3, as DNA: TGCAGTGCTAGAAGCTTCTACGAGCAGTACTTC. This translates into CSARSFYEQYF. This chain uses TRBV20-1 with TRBJ2-7; D gene uncertain. Germline V gene sequence: CDR1 DFQATT, CDR2 SNEGSKA (reference sequence). This CDR3 region has 11 residues. Trimming took off 2 bases at V and 3 bases at J, with 5 bases between the two ends.

The chain couples TRBV19 to TRBJ1-5; TRBD1 matches 11 bases. Trimming took 5 bases from V and 6 from J; bases not matched to a gene: 9. Germline V gene lookup returns CDR1 LNHDA and CDR2 SQIVND (reference sequence). The CDR3 is 16 amino acids. The CDR3 nucleotides read TGTGCCAGTAGTCCTACCGGGACAGGGGGGACTCAGCCCCAGCATTTT. This translates into CASSPTGTGGTQPQHF.